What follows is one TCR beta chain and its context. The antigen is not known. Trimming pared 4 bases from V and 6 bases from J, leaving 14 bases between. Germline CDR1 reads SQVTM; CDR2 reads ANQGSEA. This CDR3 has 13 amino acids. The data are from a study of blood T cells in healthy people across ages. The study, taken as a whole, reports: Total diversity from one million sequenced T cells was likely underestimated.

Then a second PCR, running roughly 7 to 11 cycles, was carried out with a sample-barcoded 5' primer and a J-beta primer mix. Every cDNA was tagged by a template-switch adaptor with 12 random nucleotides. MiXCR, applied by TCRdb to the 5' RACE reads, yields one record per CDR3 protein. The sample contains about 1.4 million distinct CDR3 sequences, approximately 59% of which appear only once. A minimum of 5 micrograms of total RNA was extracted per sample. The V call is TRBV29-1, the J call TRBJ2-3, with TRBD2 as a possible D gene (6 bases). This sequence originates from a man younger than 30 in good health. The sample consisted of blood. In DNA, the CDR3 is TGCAGCGTTGCCACAGGAGGAGGGGATACGCAGTATTTT. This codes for CSVATGGGDTQYF.